A selection of T cell receptor beta chains follows, all from one sample in a study of shared clonotypes between healthy human individuals. Profiling relied on immunoSEQ multiplex PCR, and the TCRdb table lists in-frame clones only, not all of them. Here the sample spans 2 million or so clones, 85% to 95% being singletons. Sequencing input: naive CD8+ T cells sorted from blood. The source of these receptors is a man between 18 and 29 years old in good health. Each CDR3 is given with its conserved first and last residue. The D gene is left open where the match is weak. Only part of the rows carry a size: once, few, many, or a class if the clone is expanded.

size	V	D	J	DNA	CDR3
.	TRBV9	TRBD1	TRBJ2-7	TGTGCCAGCAGCCCACAGGGGGGAACAGAGTCCTACGAGCAGTACTTC	CASSPQGGTESYEQYF
.	TRBV6-1	TRBD2	TRBJ2-1	TGTGCCAGCAGCCCTAGCGGGGCCTCCTACAATGAGCAGTTCTTC	CASSPSGASYNEQFF
.	TRBV7-9	.	TRBJ2-7	TGTGCCAGCAGCTTCCCGAATAAGGCTACCTACGAGCAGTACTTC	CASSFPNKATYEQYF
many	TRBV6-1	.	TRBJ1-6	TGTGCCAGCAGGCTTGCATCCCTCCCCCTCCACTTT	CASRLASLPLHF
many	TRBV29-1	.	TRBJ2-1	TGCAGCGTTGAATTGGGGGAGTGGGACAATGAGCAGTTCTTC	CSVELGEWDNEQFF
.	TRBV18	TRBD1	TRBJ1-1	TGTGCCAGCTCACTTGGGGGACAGGGTTCTGAAGCTTTCTTT	CASSLGGQGSEAFF
few	TRBV2	.	TRBJ1-6	TGTGCCAGCAGTGAAGGCATGGGGTCGTATTCACCCCTCCACTTT	CASSEGMGSYSPLHF
.	TRBV4-1	TRBD1	TRBJ2-7	TGCGCCAGCAGCCACCTTACAGGGGTCGGCGAGCAGTACTTC	CASSHLTGVGEQYF
.	TRBV19	.	TRBJ1-2	TGTGCCAGTGCTTGGGACACCACCTATGGCTACACCTTC	CASAWDTTYGYTF
.	TRBV5-1	TRBD1	TRBJ2-1	TGCGCCAGCAGCCTATACCAACAGGGGATGGAAGAGCAGTTCTTC	CASSLYQQGMEEQFF
.	TRBV9	.	TRBJ2-1	TGTGCCAGCAGCGTGGGGGATGAGCAGTTCTTC	CASSVGDEQFF
.	TRBV7-6	.	TRBJ2-5	TGTGCCAGCAGCTTCGAGCCGGGAGAAGAGACCCAGTACTTC	CASSFEPGEETQYF
.	TRBV6-6	.	TRBJ2-1	TGTGCCAGCAGCTACTCGGAAACAATGGGGAATGAGCAGTTCTTC	CASSYSETMGNEQFF
.	TRBV2	.	TRBJ1-5	TGTGCCAGCAGTGAGGGACATGGGAGCAATCAGCCCCAGCATTTT	CASSEGHGSNQPQHF
.	TRBV4-3	TRBD2	TRBJ2-7	TGCGCCAGCAGCCAAGAGGTTGCGGGAGGGCCCTACGAGCAGTACTTC	CASSQEVAGGPYEQYF
.	TRBV7-9	.	TRBJ1-4	TGTGCCAGCAGCCCCCTTAATGAAAAACTGTTTTTT	CASSPLNEKLFF
.	TRBV4-1	TRBD1	TRBJ2-2	TGCGCCAGCAGCCAAGGACAGGGGACCGGGGAGCTGTTTTTT	CASSQGQGTGELFF
.	TRBV7-6	.	TRBJ1-4	TGTGCCAGCAGCTTACCGGGTGAAAAACTGTTTTTT	CASSLPGEKLFF
once	TRBV10-3	.	TRBJ2-4	TGTGCCATCAGTGAGTCAGAGGGGCCCTCGGACATTCAGTACTTC	CAISESEGPSDIQYF
.	TRBV11-3	.	TRBJ2-5	TGTGCCAGCAGCCCGCGCGGGGACACGGACCAAGAGACCCAGTACTTC	CASSPRGDTDQETQYF
.	TRBV10-1	TRBD1	TRBJ2-7	TGCGCCAGCAGTGTGGACAGGGACTACGAGCAGTACTTC	CASSVDRDYEQYF
.	TRBV5-4	TRBD2	TRBJ2-3	TGTGCCAGCAGCCCGGGGGCGGGAGGGAACACAGATACGCAGTATTTT	CASSPGAGGNTDTQYF
once	TRBV27	TRBD1	TRBJ2-7	TGTGCCAGCAGCCATGTTGGGACAGGGGCCTACGAGCAGTACTTC	CASSHVGTGAYEQYF
.	TRBV30	.	TRBJ2-5	TGTGCCTGGACCTTGGACAACCAAGAGACCCAGTACTTC	CAWTLDNQETQYF
.	TRBV9	.	TRBJ1-4	TGTGCCAGCAGCGCGGACAGCCTGGAGGAAAAACTGTTTTTT	CASSADSLEEKLFF
.	TRBV15	TRBD2	TRBJ2-1	TGTGCCACCAGCAGAGTTAGACTAGCGGGGGGTCATGAGCAGTTCTTC	CATSRVRLAGGHEQFF
.	TRBV28	TRBD1	TRBJ1-4	TGTGCCAGCAGGGGGGTGGGACAGGGAGTTGAAAAACTGTTTTTT	CASRGVGQGVEKLFF
.	TRBV5-1	.	TRBJ1-4	TGCGCCAGCAGCTTGCAGAGACCAGCTAATGAAAAACTGTTTTTT	CASSLQRPANEKLFF
.	TRBV5-1	.	TRBJ2-7	TGCGCCAGCAAATACAGCAGCTCCTACGAGCAGTACTTC	CASKYSSSYEQYF
.	TRBV11-2	.	TRBJ2-1	TGTGCCAGCAGCTTAGATGGAAGTATGGGCCGAGAGCAGTTCTTC	CASSLDGSMGREQFF
.	TRBV7-9	TRBD1	TRBJ1-1	TGTGCCAGCAGCCTACCGGGACAGAGTAACACTGAAGCTTTCTTT	CASSLPGQSNTEAFF
.	TRBV6-5	.	TRBJ1-3	TGTGCCAGCAGTTCGCATATCTCTGGAAACACCATATATTTT	CASSSHISGNTIYF
.	TRBV30	TRBD1	TRBJ1-5	TGTGCCTGGAGTCCGGGACAGGGTTGGCAGCCCCAGCATTTT	CAWSPGQGWQPQHF
.	TRBV7-9	.	TRBJ2-1	TGTGCCAGCAGCTTAGACGGGGGCCTCATCGATGAGCAGTTCTTC	CASSLDGGLIDEQFF
.	TRBV30	.	TRBJ2-7	TGTGCCTGGGACGACAGCTACGAGCAGTACTTC	CAWDDSYEQYF
.	TRBV6-1	.	TRBJ2-7	TGTGCCAGCAGTGAAGCACGAGGTATCTCCTACGAGCAGTACTTC	CASSEARGISYEQYF
once	TRBV19	TRBD1	TRBJ2-1	TGTGCCAGTAAAGGGGGCCATACCTACAATGAGCAGTTCTTC	CASKGGHTYNEQFF
.	TRBV27	.	TRBJ2-3	TGTGCCAGCAGTTTATCCCTCGGTGGGGCAGATACGCAGTATTTT	CASSLSLGGADTQYF
.	TRBV5-6	.	TRBJ2-7	TGTGCCAGCAGCCTACTAAATTACGAGCAGTACTTC	CASSLLNYEQYF
.	TRBV11-2	TRBD1	TRBJ1-1	TGTGCCAGCAGCTATGGACAGGGGGCGGGAACTGAAGCTTTCTTT	CASSYGQGAGTEAFF
once	TRBV11-2	.	TRBJ2-7	TGTGCCAGCAGGGGCATCGGGTCCTACGAGCAGTACTTC	CASRGIGSYEQYF
.	TRBV9	TRBD2	TRBJ2-1	TGTGCCAGCAGCGTAGTTTCTAGCGGGGACAATGAGCAGTTCTTC	CASSVVSSGDNEQFF
.	TRBV19	.	TRBJ1-2	TGTGCCAGTAGTAGCCCCGTTGGGGACGACTATGGCTACACCTTC	CASSSPVGDDYGYTF
.	TRBV11-2	.	TRBJ2-7	TGTGCCAGCAGCTTAGCTGCGGAATTCTACGAGCAGTACTTC	CASSLAAEFYEQYF
.	TRBV9	TRBD2	TRBJ2-1	TGTGCCAGCAGCGTAGCTACTAGCGGGGGTTACAATGAGCAGTTCTTC	CASSVATSGGYNEQFF
.	TRBV5-4	TRBD1	TRBJ2-7	TGTGCCAGCAGCGGTGCGGGACAGGGAGGCGAGCAGTACTTC	CASSGAGQGGEQYF
.	TRBV7-9	.	TRBJ1-2	TGTGCCAGCAGCCCAAGCAACGGTCGCTATGGCTACACCTTC	CASSPSNGRYGYTF
.	TRBV2	TRBD2	TRBJ2-1	TGTGCCAGCAGTATACTAGCGGGGGGAACAGGGGAGCAGTTCTTC	CASSILAGGTGEQFF
.	TRBV7-9	TRBD1	TRBJ1-6	TGTGCCAGCAGCTTAGGCGACAGGGGGAGGTCACCCCTCCACTTT	CASSLGDRGRSPLHF
.	TRBV7-2	.	TRBJ1-2	TGTGCCAGCAGCTTAGATCTAGGGCCCGGCTATGGCTACACCTTC	CASSLDLGPGYGYTF
.	TRBV29-1	.	TRBJ2-7	TGCAGCGTCATTACAGGGATGAGCTACGAGCAGTACTTC	CSVITGMSYEQYF
.	TRBV7-9	.	TRBJ2-1	TGTGCCAGCAGCTTCATCAGGGGGGGCAATGAGCAGTTCTTC	CASSFIRGGNEQFF
.	TRBV19	.	TRBJ1-2	TGTGCCAGTAGTAGCTCGGACCAGGGGAAGGATGGCTACACCTTC	CASSSSDQGKDGYTF
.	TRBV7-6	.	TRBJ2-5	TGTGCCAGCAGCTTAGTCGGCAGAGAAGAGACCCAGTACTTC	CASSLVGREETQYF
.	TRBV4-2	TRBD2	TRBJ2-1	TGTGCCAGCAGCCAACTTCCGGGACTAGCGGCTTCAACGGATGAGCAGTTCTTC	CASSQLPGLAASTDEQFF
.	TRBV18	.	TRBJ2-7	TGTGCCAGCTCACCTACGCTTTCCTACGAGCAGTACTTC	CASSPTLSYEQYF